The table lists the clone carrying this T cell receptor (beta chain) with a few counts. The sample belongs to a study of T cells in Graves' hyperthyroidism and ophthalmopathy. RNA transcripts yielded amplified TCR beta CDR3 regions. Primed by the HTBI set, a first-round RT-PCR was run on the TCR CDR3. TCRdb re-derived calls from the multiplex PCR reads in MiXCR, one entry per CDR3 protein. Of more than 500,000 distinct CDR3 sequences in the sample, around 15% were seen once. The CDR3 covers 14 residues. Germline loops: CDR1 SGHTA, CDR2 FQGNSA. V was pared by 2 bases and J by 14 bases, with 10 bases of the junction left unmatched.

This sequence joins TRBV7-2 and TRBJ2-1; 9 bases match TRBD2. The specimen sequenced was blood. The sequence was collected from a young woman with Graves' ophthalmopathy. CDR3 residues: CASSLFTDGGREFF. The CDR3 DNA reads as TGTGCCAGCAGCTTATTTACAGACGGCGGGAGGGAGTTCTTC. Drawing the rest from reference TRBV7-2 and TRBJ2-1, the complete variable domain is GAGVSQSPSNKVTEKGKDVELRCDPISGHTALYWYRQSLGQGLEFLIYFQGNSAPDKSGLPSDRFSAERTGGSVSTLTIQRTQQEDSAVYLCASSLFTDGGREFFGPGTRLTVL.